Listed here are 11 T cell receptor beta chains from one sample, sequenced in a study of T cells in Graves' hyperthyroidism and ophthalmopathy. Authors of the study amplified TCR beta CDR3 regions from RNA transcripts. The TCR CDR3 first-round RT-PCR relied on the HTBI primer set. TCRdb analysed the multiplex PCR reads with MiXCR anew, one entry per CDR3 protein. The table has 360,000 or so distinct CDR3 sequences, roughly 15% seen once. Source material: blood. The receptors derive from an older woman with Graves' ophthalmopathy.

This clonotype was picked up many times. The rearrangement uses TRBV18 and TRBJ2-5; 8 nucleotides line up with TRBD1. The CDR3 consists of 15 residues. The trim removed 3 bases at V and 1 base at J, leaving 4 bases unmatched. Germline CDR1 is KGHSH and CDR2 is LQKENI. CDR3 sequence (DNA): TGTGCCAGCTCACCGCGACAGGGGACCCAAGAGACCCAGTACTTC. Its translation: CASSPRQGTQETQYF.

In this sample, this clonotype turned up many times. The chain uses TRBV27 and TRBJ2-3; 10 positions agree with TRBD2. V shed 1 base, J shed 2 bases, and the junction held 6 bases outside the gene matches. The CDR3 contains 17 residues. Per germline, CDR1 MNHEY and CDR2 SMNVEV (reference sequence). The CDR3 spells CASSLYIGLAVTDTQYF. The CDR3 DNA follows: TGTGCCAGCAGTTTATATATTGGACTAGCGGTCACAGATACGCAGTATTTT.

The chain is built from TRBV30 and TRBJ1-6; D is unclear. The V end was cut by 0 bases, the J end by 8 bases, with 14 bases between. The CDR3 sequence is 15 residues long. CDR1 is GTSNPN, CDR2 SVGIG, per germline (reference sequence). The CDR3, as DNA: TGTGCCTGGAGTGTAAGTCACCCTGAGGATTCACCCCTCCACTTT. Amino acids: CAWSVSHPEDSPLHF.

This clonotype was detected a few times. The chain recombines TRBV6-2 or TRBV6-3 with TRBJ2-3; TRBD2 agrees at 8 bases. This CDR3 is 15 amino acids long. The V and J ends lost 1 base and 5 bases, in that order; junction bases with no gene match: 5. CDR1 is MNHEY and CDR2 is SVGEGT in the germline V gene. CDR3 DNA sequence: TGTGCCAGCAGTTACTTGGCGGGAGGTGTAGATACGCAGTATTTT. Its protein product is CASSYLAGGVDTQYF.

Ten or more counts support this clonotype. This chain connects TRBV24-1 to TRBJ2-5; tentative D call: TRBD2 (5 bases). Germline loops: CDR1 KGHDR, CDR2 SFDVKD. The V and J ends lost 1 base and 2 bases respectively, with 7 bases between them. This CDR3 has 14 residues. CDR3 region: CATSDLTSQETQYF. The CDR3 DNA sequence: TGTGCCACCAGTGATTTAACTAGTCAAGAGACCCAGTACTTC.

The V and J genes are TRBV14 and TRBJ2-7; possible D gene TRBD2, 6 bases. CDR1 is SGHDN and CDR2 is FVKESK in the germline V gene. CDR3 length equals 14 residues. Trimming stripped 2 bases from V and 6 bases from J, with 14 bases between. CDR3 protein: CASSQMEGRREQYF. As DNA, the CDR3 is TGTGCCAGCAGCCAAATGGAGGGAAGGCGCGAGCAGTACTTC.

The CDR3 sequence is CASSSTADTEAFF. CDR3 coding DNA: TGTGCCAGCAGTTCCACAGCGGACACTGAAGCTTTCTTT. The chain links TRBV27 to TRBJ1-1; D is ambiguous. Trimming took 4 bases from V and 3 from J, leaving 9 bases between them. Germline V gives CDR1 MNHEY, CDR2 SMNVEV (reference sequence). This CDR3 region has 13 residues.

The CDR3 reads CASSIPGALVTDEQFF. CDR3 nucleotide sequence: TGTGCCAGTAGTATCCCAGGGGCCCTCGTTACGGATGAGCAGTTCTTC. V usage is TRBV19 and J usage is TRBJ2-1; a possible D gene is TRBD1 (6 bases). This CDR3 contains 16 residues. Germline CDR1 reads LNHDA; CDR2 reads SQIVND (reference sequence). Trimming pared 3 bases from V and 8 bases from J, leaving 20 bases between.

As concerns this clonotype: This may be a read error, as it is one base from a much larger clone. The chain uses TRBV6-1 and TRBJ1-1, with 10 nucleotides matching TRBD1. After removal of 7 bases from V and 4 bases from J, the junction contained 3 bases not matched to a gene. This CDR3 is 13 amino acids long. CDR1 and CDR2 from the germline V gene are MNHNS and SASEGT. The CDR3 DNA is TGTGCCAGCATTGGACAGGGGGGCACTGAAGCTTTCTTT. The encoded protein is CASIGQGGTEAFF.

This clonotype was recorded a few times. An end of the junction differs from the germline gene, which may be a read error. This chain connects TRBV6-1 to TRBJ1-3, with D possibly TRBD1 on 6 matching bases. CDR1 is MNHNS and CDR2 is SASEGT in the germline V gene. The CDR3 runs to 15 residues. CDR3 in DNA: TGTGCCAGCAGCAACGACAGGAGCTCTGGAAACACCGTATATTTT. Translating it yields CASSNDRSSGNTVYF.

The table lists this clonotype with many counts. This chain joins TRBV6-5 and TRBJ1-5, with 7 bases identical to TRBD1. This CDR3 region has 14 residues. Trimming at V came to 2 bases and at J to 2 bases, leaving 0 bases not matched to a gene. CDR1 MNHEY and CDR2 SVGAGI come from the germline V gene. CDR3 residues: CASSYGTGNQPQHF. The CDR3 nucleotides are TGTGCCAGCAGTTACGGGACAGGCAATCAGCCCCAGCATTTT.